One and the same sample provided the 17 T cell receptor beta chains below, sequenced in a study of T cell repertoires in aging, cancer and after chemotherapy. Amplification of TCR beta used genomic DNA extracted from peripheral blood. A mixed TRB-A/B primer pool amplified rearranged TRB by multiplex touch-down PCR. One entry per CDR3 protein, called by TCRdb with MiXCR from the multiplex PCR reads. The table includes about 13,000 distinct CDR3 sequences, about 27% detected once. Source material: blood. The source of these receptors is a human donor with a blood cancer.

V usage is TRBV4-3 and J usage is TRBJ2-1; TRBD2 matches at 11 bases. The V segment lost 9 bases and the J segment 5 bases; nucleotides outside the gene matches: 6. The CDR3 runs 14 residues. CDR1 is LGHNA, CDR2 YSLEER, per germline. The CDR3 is CASKLAGVNNEQFF. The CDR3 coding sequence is TGCGCCAGTAAACTAGCGGGAGTCAACAATGAGCAGTTCTTC.

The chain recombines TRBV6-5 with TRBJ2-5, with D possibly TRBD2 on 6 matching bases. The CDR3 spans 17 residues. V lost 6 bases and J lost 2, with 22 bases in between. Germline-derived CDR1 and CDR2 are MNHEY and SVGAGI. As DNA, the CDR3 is TGTGCCAGCAGCCTGGGGGTTGGAGGGTCGCGGCAAGAGACCCAGTACTTC. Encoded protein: CASSLGVGGSRQETQYF.

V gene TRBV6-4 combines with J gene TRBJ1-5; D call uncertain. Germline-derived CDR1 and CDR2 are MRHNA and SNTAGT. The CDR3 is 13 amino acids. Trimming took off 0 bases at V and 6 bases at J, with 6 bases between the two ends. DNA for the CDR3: TGTGCCAGCAGTGACTCCGCTGGTCAGCCCCAGCATTTT. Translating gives CASSDSAGQPQHF.

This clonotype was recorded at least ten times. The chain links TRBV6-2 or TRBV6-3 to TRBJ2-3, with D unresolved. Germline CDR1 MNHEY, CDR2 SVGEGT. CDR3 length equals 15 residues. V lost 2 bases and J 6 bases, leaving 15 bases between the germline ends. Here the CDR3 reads CASSYPTSKWDTQYF. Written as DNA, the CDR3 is TGTGCCAGCAGTTACCCCACGAGTAAGTGGGATACGCAGTATTTT.

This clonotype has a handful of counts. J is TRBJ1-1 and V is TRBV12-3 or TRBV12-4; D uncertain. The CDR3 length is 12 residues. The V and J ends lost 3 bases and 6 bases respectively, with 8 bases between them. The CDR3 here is CASSLRGAEAFF. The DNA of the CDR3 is TGTGCCAGCAGTTTGCGAGGCGCTGAAGCTTTCTTT.

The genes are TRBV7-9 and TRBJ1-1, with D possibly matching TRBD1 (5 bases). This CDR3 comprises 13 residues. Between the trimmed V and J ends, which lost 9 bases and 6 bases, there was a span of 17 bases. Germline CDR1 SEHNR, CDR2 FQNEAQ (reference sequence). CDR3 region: CARSNQGIAEAFF. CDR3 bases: TGTGCCAGAAGCAACCAGGGAATTGCTGAAGCTTTCTTT.

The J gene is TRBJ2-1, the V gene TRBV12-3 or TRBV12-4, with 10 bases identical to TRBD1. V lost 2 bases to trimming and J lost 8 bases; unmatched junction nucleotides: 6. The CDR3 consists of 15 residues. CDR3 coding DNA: TGTGCCAGCAGTTTATTGGGACAGGGGAGCGATGAGCAGTTCTTC. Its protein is CASSLLGQGSDEQFF.

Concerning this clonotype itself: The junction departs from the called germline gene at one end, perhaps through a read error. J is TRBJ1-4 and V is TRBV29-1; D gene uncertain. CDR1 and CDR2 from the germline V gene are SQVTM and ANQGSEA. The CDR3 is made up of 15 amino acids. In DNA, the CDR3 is TGCAGCGCCCACCGGAGTGGTGCGACTAATAAAAAACTGTTTTTT. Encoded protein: CSAHRSGATNKKLFF.

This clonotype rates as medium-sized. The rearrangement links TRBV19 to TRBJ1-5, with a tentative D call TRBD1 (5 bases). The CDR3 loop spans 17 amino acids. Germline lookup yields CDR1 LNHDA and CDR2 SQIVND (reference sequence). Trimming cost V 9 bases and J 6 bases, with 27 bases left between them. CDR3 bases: TGTGCCAGCCAAGGGGCTCCCGGCGAGGATGGAAGTCAGCCCCAGCATTTT. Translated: CASQGAPGEDGSQPQHF.

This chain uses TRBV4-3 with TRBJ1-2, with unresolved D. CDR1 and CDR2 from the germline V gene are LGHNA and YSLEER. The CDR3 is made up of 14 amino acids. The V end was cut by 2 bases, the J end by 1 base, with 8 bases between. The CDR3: CASSQFTGNYGYTF. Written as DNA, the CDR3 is TGCGCCAGCAGCCAATTCACGGGTAACTATGGCTACACCTTC.

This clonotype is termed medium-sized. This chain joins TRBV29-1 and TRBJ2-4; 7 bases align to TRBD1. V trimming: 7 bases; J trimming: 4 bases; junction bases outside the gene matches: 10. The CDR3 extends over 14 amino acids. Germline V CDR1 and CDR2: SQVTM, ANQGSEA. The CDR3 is CSAQTGTAKNIQYF. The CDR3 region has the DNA TGCAGCGCCCAAACCGGGACAGCGAAAAACATTCAGTACTTC. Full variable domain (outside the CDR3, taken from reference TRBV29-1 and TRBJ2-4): SAVISQKPSRDICQRGTSLTIQCQVDSQVTMMFWYRQQPGQSLTLIATANQGSEATYESGFVIDKFPISRPNLTFSTLTVSNMSPEDSSIYLCSAQTGTAKNIQYFGAGTRLSVL.

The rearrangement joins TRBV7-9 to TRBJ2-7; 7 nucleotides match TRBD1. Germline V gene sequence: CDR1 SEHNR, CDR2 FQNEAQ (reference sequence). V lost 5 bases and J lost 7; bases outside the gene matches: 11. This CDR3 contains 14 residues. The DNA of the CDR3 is TGTGCCAGCAGCACCTACAGGGGAACGGGAGAGCAGTACTTC. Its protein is CASSTYRGTGEQYF. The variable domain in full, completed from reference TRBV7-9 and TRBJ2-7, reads DTGVSQNPRHKITKRGQNVTFRCDPISEHNRLYWYRQTLGQGPEFLTYFQNEAQLEKSRLLSDRFSAERPKGSFSTLEIQRTEQGDSAMYLCASSTYRGTGEQYFGPGTRLTVT.

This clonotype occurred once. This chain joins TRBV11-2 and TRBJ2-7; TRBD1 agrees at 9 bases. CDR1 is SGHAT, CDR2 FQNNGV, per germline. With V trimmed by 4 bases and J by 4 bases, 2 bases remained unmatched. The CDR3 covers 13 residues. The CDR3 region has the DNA TGTGCCAGCAGCTGGACAGGGGTATACGAGCAGTACGTC. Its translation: CASSWTGVYEQYV.

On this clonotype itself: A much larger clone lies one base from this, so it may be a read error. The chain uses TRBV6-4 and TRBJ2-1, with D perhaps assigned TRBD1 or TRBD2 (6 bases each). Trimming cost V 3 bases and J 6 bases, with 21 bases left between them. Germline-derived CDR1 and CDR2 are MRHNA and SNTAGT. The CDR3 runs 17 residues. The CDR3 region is CASSESSRGHGGNEQFF. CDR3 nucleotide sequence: TGTGCCAGCAGTGAGTCGAGCAGGGGTCACGGGGGCAATGAGCAGTTCTTC.

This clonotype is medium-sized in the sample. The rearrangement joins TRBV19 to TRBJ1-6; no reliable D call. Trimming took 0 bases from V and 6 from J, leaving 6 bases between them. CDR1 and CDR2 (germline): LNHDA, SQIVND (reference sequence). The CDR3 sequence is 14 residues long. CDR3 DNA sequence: TGTGCCAGTAGTATAGACGGGTTTAATTCACCCCTCCACTTT. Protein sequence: CASSIDGFNSPLHF.

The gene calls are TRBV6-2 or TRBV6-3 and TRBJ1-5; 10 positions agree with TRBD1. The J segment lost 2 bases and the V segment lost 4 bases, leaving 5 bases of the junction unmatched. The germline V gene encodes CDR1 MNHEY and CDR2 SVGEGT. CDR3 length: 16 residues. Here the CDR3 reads CASSSGQGFGNQPQHF. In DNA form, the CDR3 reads TGTGCCAGCAGTTCGGGACAGGGGTTCGGCAATCAGCCCCAGCATTTT.

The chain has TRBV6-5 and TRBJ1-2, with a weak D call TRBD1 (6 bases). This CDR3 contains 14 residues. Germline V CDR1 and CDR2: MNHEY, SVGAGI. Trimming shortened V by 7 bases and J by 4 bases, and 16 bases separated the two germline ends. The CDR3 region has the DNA TGTGCCAGCACCAGTTTGGGGGGCGTCTATGGCTACACCTTC. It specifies CASTSLGGVYGYTF.